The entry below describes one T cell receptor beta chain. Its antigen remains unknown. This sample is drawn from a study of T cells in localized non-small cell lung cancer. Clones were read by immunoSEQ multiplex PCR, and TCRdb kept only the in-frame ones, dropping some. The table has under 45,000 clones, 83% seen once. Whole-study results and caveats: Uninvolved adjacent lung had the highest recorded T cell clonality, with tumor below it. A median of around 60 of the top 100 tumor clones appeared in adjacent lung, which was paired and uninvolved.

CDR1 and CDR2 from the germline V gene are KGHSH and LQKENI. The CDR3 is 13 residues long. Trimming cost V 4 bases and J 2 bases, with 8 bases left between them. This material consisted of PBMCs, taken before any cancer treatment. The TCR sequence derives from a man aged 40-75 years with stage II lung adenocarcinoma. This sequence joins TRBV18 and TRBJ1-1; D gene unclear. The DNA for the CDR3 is TGTGCCAGCTCACACGGGGAAAACACTGAAGCTTTCTTT. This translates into CASSHGENTEAFF. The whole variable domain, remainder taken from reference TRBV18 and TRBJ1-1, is NAGVMQNPRHLVRRRGQEARLRCSPMKGHSHVYWYRQLPEEGLKFMVYLQKENIIDESGMPKERFSAEFPKEGPSILRIQQVVRGDSAAYFCASSHGENTEAFFGQGTRLTVV.